The 5 T cell receptor beta chains below come from one sample, sequenced in a study of identical twins. Each CDR3 protein is one row after TCRdb ran MiXCR on the 5' RACE reads. The sample carries 1.5 million to 2 million distinct CDR3 sequences, about 31% recorded once. The sample comprised cord blood. The receptors come from a newborn girl in good health.

This clonotype came up once. This sequence may be a read error, since a much larger clone differs from it by one base. The chain joins TRBV10-3 to TRBJ2-1, with D perhaps being TRBD1 or TRBD2 (5 bases each). The V gene's germline CDR1 is ENHRY and CDR2 SYGVKD. The CDR3 runs 16 residues. V lost 5 bases to trimming and J lost 3 bases, with 17 bases between them. CDR3 sequence: CAISLPGPCLYNEQFF. The CDR3 DNA is TGTGCCATCAGTTTGCCGGGACCATGCCTCTACAATGAGCAGTTCTTC.

This clonotype was seen a few times. V usage is TRBV14 and J usage is TRBJ1-6, with D possibly TRBD1 on 6 matching bases. Germline CDR1 is SGHDN and CDR2 is FVKESK. Trimming pared 1 base from V and 10 bases from J, leaving 11 bases between. The CDR3 totals 14 residues. The DNA for the CDR3 is TGTGCCAGCAGCCAAGTAAACAGGGACTCACCCCTCCACTTT. It translates to CASSQVNRDSPLHF. Full variable domain (outside the CDR3, taken from reference TRBV14 and TRBJ1-6): EAGVTQFPSHSVIEKGQTVTLRCDPISGHDNLYWYRRVMGKEIKFLLHFVKESKQDESGMPNNRFLAERTGGTYSTLKVQPAELEDSGVYFCASSQVNRDSPLHFGNGTRLTVT.

This chain uses TRBV4-2 with TRBJ1-2; possibly TRBD1 for D (5 bases). Per germline, CDR1 LGHNA and CDR2 YNFKEQ. The CDR3 runs to 14 residues. Trimming took 1 base from V and 3 from J, leaving 9 bases between them. CDR3 nucleotides: TGTGCCAGCAGCCAAGGCTGGGACGACTATGGCTACACCTTC. It is translated as CASSQGWDDYGYTF.

V is TRBV20-1 and J is TRBJ2-3; 7 nucleotides agree with TRBD2. V lost 0 bases to trimming and J lost 0 bases; unmatched junction nucleotides: 3. The germline CDR1 and CDR2 sequences are DFQATT and SNEGSKA (reference sequence). The CDR3 is 15 residues long. The CDR3: CSAREGSGSTDTQYF. In nucleotides, the CDR3 is TGCAGTGCTAGAGAAGGTAGCGGGAGCACAGATACGCAGTATTTT.

This clonotype turned up a few times. V gene TRBV3-1 combines with J gene TRBJ2-3; perhaps D is TRBD1 or TRBD2 (6 bases each). The CDR3 covers 13 residues. From germline, CDR1 is LGHDT and CDR2 YNNKEL (reference sequence). Trimming removed 4 bases at V and 7 bases at J, with 12 bases between. The DNA for the CDR3 is TGTGCCAGCAGCCTACCTGGGGGGCATACGCAGTATTTT. Encoded protein: CASSLPGGHTQYF.